A selection of T cell receptor beta chains follows, all from one sample in a study of OX40 agonist ivuxolimab in advanced cancers. Profiled with immunoSEQ multiplex PCR; TCRdb holds only in-frame clones, not every one. The sample records about 9,100 clones, 88% being singletons. Sequencing used CD4+ or CD8+ T cells sorted from blood, obtained in a trial of the OX40 agonist ivuxolimab. The receptors come from an adult with an advanced solid tumor such as melanoma, head and neck, liver or kidney cancer. Both conserved end residues are trimmed from each CDR3. The D gene is left open where the match is weak.

V gene	D gene	J gene	CDR3 protein
TRBV9	-	TRBJ2-7	ASSERGDKTMGRNEQY
TRBV11-2	-	TRBJ2-3	ASSPLRRIASGTQY
TRBV6-1	-	TRBJ2-7	ASSGTDPYEQY
TRBV5-4	-	TRBJ1-2	ASSPGGGNYGYT
TRBV6-6	-	TRBJ1-5	ASSSRDNSNQPQH
TRBV6-6	-	TRBJ1-3	ASSYDRSGNTIY
TRBV19	-	TRBJ1-1	ASSAEESMNTEAF
TRBV11-2	-	TRBJ2-7	ASSLDTGRYEQY
TRBV4-1	-	TRBJ1-1	ASSLSTGPDGAF
TRBV2	-	TRBJ2-3	ASSYRGDPRTDTQY
TRBV13	TRBD1	TRBJ2-6	ASSAWTGNSGANVLT
TRBV28	TRBD1	TRBJ1-5	ASSPGTGLQPQH
TRBV10-3	-	TRBJ1-5	AISDVALNQPQH
TRBV18	-	TRBJ1-4	ASSPPELREGEKLF
TRBV29-1	TRBD1	TRBJ2-1	SVVPGTASYNEQF
TRBV5-1	TRBD1	TRBJ2-7	ASKLGDSSYEQY